A single T cell receptor (beta chain) is shown here with its context. This CDR3 is built from 19 residues. V lost 2 bases and J lost 2, with 19 bases in between. CDR1 is SGHVS, CDR2 FQNEAQ, per germline. During its preparation, the TCRbeta library received unique molecular identifiers. TCRdb recomputed calls from the PCR reads with MiXCR, one row per CDR3 protein. The profile shows about 500,000 distinct CDR3 sequences, 32% of them singletons. This record belongs to a study of T-cell reconstitution after alpha-beta-depleted transplantation in children. The rearrangement links TRBV7-8 to TRBJ2-6; D call uncertain. Sequenced here: PBMCs from the stem cell graft donor, sampled from the stem cell graft. The clonotype originates from a human donor who donated a stem cell graft to a child with aplastic anemia. CDR3 sequence reads: CASSLRLVDRRAGANVLTF. DNA of the CDR3: TGTGCCAGCAGCTTAAGACTCGTAGACCGACGGGCTGGGGCCAACGTCCTGACTTTC.